This is a list of T cell receptor beta chains from one sample in a study of T cell repertoires in cytomegalovirus infection. One entry per CDR3 protein results from TCRdb running MiXCR on the reads. The table shows about 140,000 distinct CDR3 sequences, with 5.5% to 8% occurring only once. What was sequenced was PBMCs. These receptors came from a human donor in good health (CMV status not recorded). Some clones in this sample may be carry-over from other donors' samples. CDR3s include the opening cysteine and the closing phenylalanine or tryptophan. The D gene is left open where the match is weak. The size of a clone is reported for some rows only, either as once, few or many, or as a class for expanded clones.

abundance	j_gene	d_gene	v_gene	CDR3nt	CDR3aa
many	TRBJ1-2	TRBD1	TRBV5-5	TGTGCCAGCGCCCTCCAACCGGGACAGGGTGCCCATGGCTACACCTTC	CASALQPGQGAHGYTF
.	TRBJ2-5	.	TRBV20-1	TGCAGTGCTAGAGGAAGGACAGACCCCTTGGGGGAGACCCAGTACTTC	CSARGRTDPLGETQYF
.	TRBJ1-1	TRBD1	TRBV14	TGTGCCAGCAGCCCACCCAAGGGGGCCGGCACTGAAGCTTTCTTT	CASSPPKGAGTEAFF
.	TRBJ1-1	.	TRBV12-5	TGTGCTAGTGGTTTGTCAGGGCGTGAAGCTTTCTTT	CASGLSGREAFF
many	TRBJ2-3	.	TRBV7-9	TGTGCCAGCAGCGAACGGCGCGGGGATTCTCGAGGAGATACGCAGTATTTT	CASSERRGDSRGDTQYF
many	TRBJ1-4	.	TRBV28	TGTGCCAGCAGTTTGTTTGGGGATCGGGAAAAACTGTTTTTT	CASSLFGDREKLFF
.	TRBJ2-3	TRBD1	TRBV7-2	TGTGCCAGCAGCTTGGACAGGGGGATGGCAGATACGCAGTATTTT	CASSLDRGMADTQYF
.	TRBJ2-1	.	TRBV20-1	TGCAGTGCTAGATGGCTAGCTGGTGAGCAGTTCTTC	CSARWLAGEQFF
few	TRBJ1-3	.	TRBV28	TGTGCCAGCAGTTTAGCAGGTGTCGCCTCTGGAAACACCATATATTTT	CASSLAGVASGNTIYF
many	TRBJ2-1	.	TRBV12-3/TRBV12-4	TGTGCCAGCAGTCCCAACGGGAGTCCCGGGTACAATGAGCAGTTCTTC	CASSPNGSPGYNEQFF
many	TRBJ2-7	.	TRBV5-1	TGCGCCAGCAGCTTGCTCGGAACCGAACGCACGTGGGAGCAGTACTTC	CASSLLGTERTWEQYF
.	TRBJ2-1	.	TRBV20-1	TGCAGTGCTGGTGGTCCTATAGGATCCTACAATGAGCAGTTCTTC	CSAGGPIGSYNEQFF
few	TRBJ2-7	TRBD2	TRBV7-2	TGTGCCAGCAGCTCGGTAGCGGGGGGGCGGGGGGAGCAGTACTTC	CASSSVAGGRGEQYF
few	TRBJ2-5	.	TRBV28	TGTGCCAGCAGCCGGGTTTCCCAGCGGGAGACCCAGTACTTC	CASSRVSQRETQYF
few	TRBJ2-5	TRBD1	TRBV5-1	TGCGCCAGCAGCCCCGGACAGGGTTCGACCCAGTACTTC	CASSPGQGSTQYF
many	TRBJ1-3	.	TRBV7-2	TGTGCCAGCAGCCCCCGGACAGCTTCCCTCTCTGGAAACACCATATATTTT	CASSPRTASLSGNTIYF
many	TRBJ1-6	TRBD1	TRBV7-2	TGTGCCAGCAGTTACAGGGGTGGATCACCCCTCCACTTT	CASSYRGGSPLHF
many	TRBJ2-7	.	TRBV7-2	TGTGCCAGCAGCTTAGACAGGTTCTCCTACGAGCAGTACTTC	CASSLDRFSYEQYF
many	TRBJ2-1	.	TRBV25-1	TGTGCCAGCAGTGAACGGGGGGCATCCACTGGCTCCTACAATGAGCAGTTCTTC	CASSERGASTGSYNEQFF
many	TRBJ2-3	TRBD2	TRBV11-2	TGTGCCAGCAGCTTAGCGGGGGGGCTTATAGATACGCAGTATTTT	CASSLAGGLIDTQYF
.	TRBJ1-1	.	TRBV6-2/TRBV6-3	TGTGCCAGCACCCCCTTACAGGGACGGACTGAAGCTTTCTTT	CASTPLQGRTEAFF
many	TRBJ1-4	.	TRBV14	TGTGCCAGCAGCCAAGAATTGGCGGCCACAGGGGAAAAACTGTTTTTT	CASSQELAATGEKLFF
many	TRBJ2-7	.	TRBV7-2	TGTGCCAGCAGCTCACGAGTGCGGGGCCCCTACGAGCAGTACTTC	CASSSRVRGPYEQYF
.	TRBJ1-5	.	TRBV2	TGTGCCAGCAGTGGGGCGTTAGGCAATCAGCCCCAGCATTTT	CASSGALGNQPQHF
many	TRBJ2-7	.	TRBV7-6	TGTGCCAGCAGCCCGGACAGTCGTGAGCAGTACTTC	CASSPDSREQYF
many	TRBJ2-2	TRBD2	TRBV11-2	TGTGCCAGCTCGCACCTTAGACTAGCGGGCACCGGGGAGCTGTTTTTT	CASSHLRLAGTGELFF
many	TRBJ1-3	.	TRBV14	TGTGCCAGCAGCCATCGGGGGAGCTCTGGAAACACCATATATTTT	CASSHRGSSGNTIYF
.	TRBJ1-1	.	TRBV10-3	TGTGCCATCAGTGAGTCAGGCACAATCATGAACACTGAAGCTTTCTTT	CAISESGTIMNTEAFF
many	TRBJ2-1	.	TRBV5-6	TGTGCCAGCAGCGCGGCCCCTAGCTCCCCCTACAATGAGCAGTTCTTC	CASSAAPSSPYNEQFF